These 4 T cell receptor beta chains originate from one sample sequenced in a study of identifying expanded T cells in peripheral blood. Here immunoSEQ multiplex PCR was the method, and the copy in TCRdb shows in-frame clones only, minus some. Among under 130,000 clones listed, around 89% were seen once. The sample consisted of blood. These receptors originate from a person aged 18 to 69 in good health.

The chain has TRBV27 and TRBJ1-2, with D possibly matching TRBD1 (6 bases). Germline V gene data show CDR1 as MNHEY and CDR2 as SMNVEV (reference sequence). The CDR3 is 16 amino acids. Trimming stripped 3 bases from V and 0 bases from J, with 14 bases between. The CDR3 region has the DNA TGTGCCAGCAGTTTCAGGGGTAGCAGGGCTAACTATGGCTACACCTTC. This codes for CASSFRGSRANYGYTF.

V gene TRBV13 combines with J gene TRBJ2-2; 8 nucleotides align to TRBD1. Germline trimming cut 4 bases from V and 0 bases from J; bases unmatched to any gene: 16. Germline-derived CDR1 and CDR2 are PRHDT and FYEKMQ (reference sequence). CDR3 length equals 20 residues. The CDR3 region has the DNA TGTGCCAGCAGCTCGAGCCCGGGACAGGTCCACCCCCCGAACACCGGGGAGCTGTTTTTT. It encodes CASSSSPGQVHPPNTGELFF.

The rearrangement links TRBV28 to TRBJ1-2; 8 positions match TRBD1. CDR1 and CDR2 (germline): MDHEN, SYDVKM. CDR3 length equals 15 residues. Trimming cost V 4 bases and J 4 bases; bases outside gene matches: 8. Here the CDR3 reads CASSWTGRLLYGYTF. In nucleotides, the CDR3 is TGTGCCAGCAGTTGGACAGGGAGACTACTCTATGGCTACACCTTC.

The chain carries TRBV6-6 and TRBJ1-2, with D maybe TRBD1 (5 bases). The CDR3 consists of 15 residues. Germline CDR1 and CDR2: MNHNY and SVGAGI (reference sequence). Trimming pared 2 bases from V and 6 bases from J, leaving 16 bases between. CDR3 nucleotide sequence: TGTGCCAGCAGTTACATCTCCCCGTGGGGCAATGGCTACACCTTC. Amino acid sequence: CASSYISPWGNGYTF.